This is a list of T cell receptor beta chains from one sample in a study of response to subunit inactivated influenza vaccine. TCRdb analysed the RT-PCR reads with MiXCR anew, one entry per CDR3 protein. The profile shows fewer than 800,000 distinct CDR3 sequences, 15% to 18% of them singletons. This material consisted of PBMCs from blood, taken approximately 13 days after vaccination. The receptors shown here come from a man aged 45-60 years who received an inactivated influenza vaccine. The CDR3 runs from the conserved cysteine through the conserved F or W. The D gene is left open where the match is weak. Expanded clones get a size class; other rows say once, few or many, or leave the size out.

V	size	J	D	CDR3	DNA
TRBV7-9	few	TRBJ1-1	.	CASSLGVDWTVNTEAFF	TGTGCCAGCAGCTTAGGGGTTGATTGGACAGTGAACACTGAAGCTTTCTTT
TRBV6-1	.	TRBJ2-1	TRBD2	CASILPSGTRGDEQFF	TGTGCCAGCATCTTGCCTAGCGGGACACGGGGCGATGAGCAGTTCTTC
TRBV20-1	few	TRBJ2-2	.	CSARQPRQVPNTGELFF	TGCAGTGCTAGACAACCTCGACAGGTCCCGAACACCGGGGAGCTGTTTTTT
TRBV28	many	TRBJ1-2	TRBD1	CASIPGQGNYGYTF	TGTGCCAGCATTCCGGGACAGGGGAACTATGGCTACACCTTC
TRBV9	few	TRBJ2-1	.	CASTPLGVPYNEQFF	TGTGCCAGCACCCCGTTGGGTGTCCCCTACAATGAGCAGTTCTTC
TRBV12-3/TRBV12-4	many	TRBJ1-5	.	CASSLASLGNQPQHF	TGTGCCAGCAGTTTAGCTTCTCTTGGCAATCAGCCCCAGCATTTT
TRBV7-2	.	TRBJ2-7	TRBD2	CASSLGSGSFYEQYF	TGTGCCAGCAGCTTAGGGAGCGGGAGCTTCTACGAGCAGTACTTC
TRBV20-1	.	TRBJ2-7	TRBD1	CSARKQRLSGTGAFVQGNEQYF	TGCAGTGCTAGGAAACAAAGGCTTTCCGGGACAGGCGCTTTTGTTCAGGGTAACGAGCAGTACTTC
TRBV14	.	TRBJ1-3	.	CASSQDPGGSGNTIYF	TGTGCCAGCAGCCAAGATCCCGGGGGCTCTGGAAACACCATATATTTT
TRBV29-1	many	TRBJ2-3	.	CSVASLFGTDTQYF	TGCAGCGTGGCAAGCTTGTTCGGCACAGATACGCAGTATTTT
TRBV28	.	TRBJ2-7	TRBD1	CASSWGQINEQYF	TGTGCCAGCAGTTGGGGACAGATCAACGAGCAGTACTTC
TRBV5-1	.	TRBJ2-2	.	CASHDANTGELFF	TGCGCCAGCCACGACGCTAACACCGGGGAGCTGTTTTTT
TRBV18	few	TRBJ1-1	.	CASSPWGDTEAFF	TGTGCCAGCTCGCCTTGGGGAGACACTGAAGCTTTCTTT
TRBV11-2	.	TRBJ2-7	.	CASSLRRVSYEQYF	TGTGCCAGCAGCCTCCGTAGGGTTTCCTACGAGCAGTACTTC
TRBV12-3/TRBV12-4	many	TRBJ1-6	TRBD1	CASSPETGGDPPLHF	TGTGCCAGCAGTCCAGAGACAGGGGGCGACCCACCCCTCCACTTT
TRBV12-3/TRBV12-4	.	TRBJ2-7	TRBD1	CASSGLYRGAYEQYF	TGTGCCAGCAGCGGGTTATACAGGGGAGCCTACGAGCAGTACTTC
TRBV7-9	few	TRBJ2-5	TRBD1	CACSSDRVIETQYF	TGTGCCTGTTCCTCGGACAGGGTGATAGAGACCCAGTACTTC
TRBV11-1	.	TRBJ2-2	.	CASSLLATGELFF	TGTGCCAGCAGCTTACTGGCCACCGGGGAGCTGTTTTTT
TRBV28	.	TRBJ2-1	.	CATVRGWISNEQFF	TGTGCCACTGTGAGGGGCTGGATCTCCAATGAGCAGTTCTTC
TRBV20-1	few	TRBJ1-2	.	CSARVGGGYTF	TGCAGTGCGCGAGTGGGGGGTGGCTACACCTTC
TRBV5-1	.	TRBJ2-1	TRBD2	CASRPSGESEQFF	TGCGCCAGCAGGCCTAGCGGGGAGAGCGAGCAGTTCTTC
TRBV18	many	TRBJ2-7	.	CASSRTDRGPYEQYF	TGTGCCAGCTCAAGGACAGACCGAGGCCCCTACGAGCAGTACTTC
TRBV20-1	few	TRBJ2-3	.	CSVAGATTDTQYF	TGCAGTGTGGCGGGGGCCACCACAGATACGCAGTATTTT
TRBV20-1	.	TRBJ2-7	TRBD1	CSASPSGQVYEQYF	TGCAGTGCTAGCCCTTCAGGACAGGTCTACGAGCAGTACTTC
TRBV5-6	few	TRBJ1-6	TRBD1	CASSSSDRENSPLHF	TGTGCCAGCAGCTCCTCTGACAGGGAAAATTCACCCCTCCACTTT
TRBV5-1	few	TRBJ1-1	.	CASSSLQGKRTEAFF	TGCGCCAGCAGCTCCCTCCAGGGAAAGAGGACTGAAGCTTTCTTT
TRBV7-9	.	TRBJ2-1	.	CASSTLGQPYNEQFF	TGTGCCAGCAGCACCCTGGGACAACCCTACAATGAGCAGTTCTTC
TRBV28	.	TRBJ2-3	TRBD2	CATYSGRAADTQYF	TGTGCCACATATTCCGGGAGGGCCGCAGATACGCAGTATTTT
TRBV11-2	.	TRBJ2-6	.	CASSLFSPGTERFSGANVLTF	TGTGCCAGCAGCTTATTTTCCCCCGGGACCGAAAGATTCTCTGGGGCCAACGTCCTGACTTTC
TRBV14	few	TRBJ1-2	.	CASSQAGARYGYTF	TGTGCCAGCAGCCAAGCCGGGGCGCGCTATGGCTACACCTTC
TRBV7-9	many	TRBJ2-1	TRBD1	CASSRGQGALEQFF	TGTGCCAGCAGCCGAGGACAGGGGGCACTTGAGCAGTTCTTC
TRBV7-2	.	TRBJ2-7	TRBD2	CASSSSTSGVPRREQYF	TGTGCCAGCAGCTCCTCGACTAGCGGGGTGCCCAGGAGGGAGCAGTACTTC
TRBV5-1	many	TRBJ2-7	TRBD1	CASSHGQGSYEQYF	TGCGCCAGCAGCCATGGACAGGGGTCCTACGAGCAGTACTTC
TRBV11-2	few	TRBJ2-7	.	CASRPAGQILYEQYF	TGTGCCAGCAGACCCGCCGGACAGATTCTTTACGAGCAGTACTTC
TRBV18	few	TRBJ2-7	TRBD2	CASSPPGLGSVEQYF	TGTGCCAGCTCACCGCCGGGACTAGGGAGCGTCGAGCAGTACTTC
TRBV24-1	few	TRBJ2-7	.	CATSDPSKPNEQYF	TGTGCCACCAGTGATCCCTCAAAGCCCAACGAGCAGTACTTC
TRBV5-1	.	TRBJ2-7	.	CASSSGQSPLGEQYF	TGCGCCAGCAGCTCAGGACAGTCCCCCTTGGGCGAGCAGTACTTC
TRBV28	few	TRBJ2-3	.	CASRLRGPRPDTQYF	TGTGCCAGCCGACTTCGGGGCCCAAGGCCAGATACGCAGTATTTT
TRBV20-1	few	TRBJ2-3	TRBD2	CSPHGGATDTQYF	TGCAGTCCCCACGGGGGGGCCACAGATACGCAGTATTTT
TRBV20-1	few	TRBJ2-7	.	CSARAARDYEQYF	TGCAGTGCTAGAGCGGCACGAGACTACGAGCAGTACTTC
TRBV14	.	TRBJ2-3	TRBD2	CASSQLAGVFTDTQYF	TGTGCCAGCAGCCAACTAGCGGGAGTGTTTACAGATACGCAGTATTTT
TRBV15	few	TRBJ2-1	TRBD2	CATSRRTSGSSLGRYNEQFF	TGTGCCACCAGCAGACGGACTAGCGGGAGTAGTTTGGGCAGGTACAATGAGCAGTTCTTC
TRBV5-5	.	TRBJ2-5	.	CASSRTPRGTQETQYF	TGTGCCAGCAGTAGAACCCCCCGTGGGACCCAAGAGACCCAGTACTTC
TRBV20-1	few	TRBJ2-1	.	CSAREPSFRGEQFF	TGCAGTGCTAGAGAGCCCTCCTTCCGGGGTGAGCAGTTCTTC
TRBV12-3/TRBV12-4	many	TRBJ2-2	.	CASIQGDTGELFF	TGTGCCAGCATTCAGGGTGACACCGGGGAGCTGTTTTTT
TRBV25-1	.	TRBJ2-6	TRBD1	CASSRGYLRSGANVLTF	TGTGCCAGCAGCAGGGGGTACCTCCGCTCTGGGGCCAACGTCCTGACTTTC
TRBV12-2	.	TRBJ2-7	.	CASRRNFYEQYF	TGTGCAAGTCGCCGCAACTTCTACGAGCAGTACTTC